This entry lists 20 T cell receptor beta chains sequenced from one sample in a study of cytomegalovirus exposure and HLA in healthy donors. 13 Jbeta primers and 60 Vbeta primers were used for the PCR. Assay: immunoSEQ multiplex PCR; the TCRdb copy retains only in-frame clones and omits some. The table has around 210,000 clones, around 83% seen once. Material for sequencing was PBMCs. The origin of the receptors is a woman between 40 and 50 years old in good health and CMV-seronegative.

The chain has TRBV28 and TRBJ2-7; weak D call: TRBD2 (5 bases). CDR1 MDHEN and CDR2 SYDVKM come from the germline V gene. CDR3 size: 14 residues. Trimming removed 2 bases from V and 6 bases from J, with 14 bases in between. CDR3 sequence reads: CASSLPGREREQYF. DNA of the CDR3: TGTGCCAGCAGTTTACCGGGAAGGGAGCGCGAGCAGTACTTC. Combining the CDR3 with reference TRBV28 and TRBJ2-7 gives the whole variable domain DVKVTQSSRYLVKRTGEKVFLECVQDMDHENMFWYRQDPGLGLRLIYFSYDVKMKEKGDIPEGYSVSREKKERFSLILESASTNQTSMYLCASSLPGREREQYFGPGTRLTVT.

V and J are TRBV27 and TRBJ2-2, with D perhaps TRBD2 (6 bases). Germline loops: CDR1 MNHEY, CDR2 SMNVEV (reference sequence). The CDR3 contains 16 residues. Trimming removed 6 bases from V and 5 bases from J, with 19 bases in between. CDR3 in amino acids: CASSQSAGLGTGELFF. The CDR3 DNA sequence: TGTGCCAGCAGCCAAAGCGCGGGGCTAGGGACCGGGGAGCTGTTTTTT.

This chain uses TRBV30 with TRBJ2-5; 7 positions agree with TRBD2. The CDR3 totals 13 residues. The V and J ends lost 4 bases and 5 bases, in that order; junction bases with no gene match: 7. The V gene's germline CDR1 is GTSNPN and CDR2 SVGIG (reference sequence). The CDR3 region is CAWTRGSTETQYF. Here the CDR3 DNA reads TGTGCCTGGACGCGCGGGAGTACGGAGACCCAGTACTTC.

The chain recombines TRBV19 with TRBJ2-1; tentative D call: TRBD2 (6 bases). Germline CDR1 is LNHDA and CDR2 is SQIVND (reference sequence). This CDR3 region has 15 residues. Trimming shortened V by 8 bases and J by 0 bases, and 14 bases separated the two germline ends. CDR3 protein: CASRLNGGSYNEQFF. CDR3 bases: TGTGCCAGTCGCCTGAACGGGGGCTCCTACAATGAGCAGTTCTTC.

Only a few counts were recorded for this clone. The chain couples TRBV5-4 to TRBJ2-7; 11 bases align to TRBD2. With V trimmed by 3 bases and J by 6 bases, 8 bases remained unmatched. Germline values: CDR1 SGHNT, CDR2 YYREEE (reference sequence). This CDR3 has 15 amino acids. The CDR3 DNA sequence: TGTGCCAGCAGCTCGGGACTAGCGGCGCGGCGCGAGCAGTACTTC. It specifies CASSSGLAARREQYF.

CDR3 nucleotide sequence: TGTGCCTGGAGTGTCATGACAGGGTCGAACTATGGCTACACCTTC. Its protein product is CAWSVMTGSNYGYTF. This chain connects TRBV30 to TRBJ1-2, with 7 bases that match TRBD1. Looked up from germline, CDR1 is GTSNPN and CDR2 is SVGIG (reference sequence). The CDR3 has 15 amino acids. V gave up 0 bases and J gave up 2 bases; unmatched junction bases: 6. Using reference TRBV30 and TRBJ1-2 for the parts outside the CDR3, the full variable domain is SQTIHQWPATLVQPVGSPLSLECTVEGTSNPNLYWYRQAAGRGLQLLFYSVGIGQISSEVPQNLSASRPQDRQFILSSKKLLLSDSGFYLCAWSVMTGSNYGYTFGSGTRLTVV.

The rearrangement uses TRBV18 and TRBJ1-1; perhaps TRBD1 as D (5 bases). This CDR3 is 14 amino acids long. Deletions cut 3 bases from V and 4 bases from J, with 12 bases between. CDR1 and CDR2 (germline): KGHSH, LQKENI. CDR3 amino acids: CASSPDRASTEAFF. As DNA, the CDR3 is TGTGCCAGCTCACCCGACAGAGCCTCCACTGAAGCTTTCTTT.

V gene TRBV19 combines with J gene TRBJ1-2; 10 nucleotides agree with TRBD1. Trimming at V came to 5 bases and at J to 4 bases, leaving 4 bases not matched to a gene. The germline gives CDR1 LNHDA, CDR2 SQIVND (reference sequence). CDR3 length: 14 residues. The CDR3 region has the DNA TGTGCCAGTAGTTCGACAGGGGGCAGCTATGGCTACACCTTC. It encodes CASSSTGGSYGYTF. The whole variable domain, filled in from reference TRBV19 and TRBJ1-2, reads DGGITQSPKYLFRKEGQNVTLSCEQNLNHDAMYWYRQDPGQGLRLIYYSQIVNDFQKGDIAEGYSVSREKKESFPLTVTSAQKNPTAFYLCASSSTGGSYGYTFGSGTRLTVV.

V gene TRBV5-1 combines with J gene TRBJ1-2, with 8 nucleotides matching TRBD1. The CDR3 is 13 amino acids. Germline trimming cut 4 bases from V and 8 bases from J; bases unmatched to any gene: 7. Germline V gene sequence: CDR1 SGHRS, CDR2 YFSETQ. CDR3 amino acids: CASSTRTGLGYTF. CDR3 sequence (DNA): TGCGCCAGCAGCACGAGGACAGGGTTAGGCTACACCTTC.

The rearrangement joins TRBV10-1 to TRBJ1-4; D is possibly TRBD1 (5 bases). The V and J ends lost 0 bases and 4 bases respectively, with 6 bases between them. Germline CDR1 reads WNHNN; CDR2 reads SYGVQD (reference sequence). This CDR3 has 14 amino acids. The CDR3 is CASSESTDNEKLFF. CDR3 in DNA: TGCGCCAGCAGTGAGTCGACAGATAATGAAAAACTGTTTTTT.

The V and J genes are TRBV19 and TRBJ1-2; D might be TRBD1 (6 bases). The CDR3 is 16 amino acids. Germline loops: CDR1 LNHDA, CDR2 SQIVND (reference sequence). Trimming took 4 bases from V and 5 from J, leaving 20 bases between them. As DNA, the CDR3 is TGTGCCAGTAGTACGACCCCCAGGGGTCTGGCTTATGGCTACACCTTC. Its protein product is CASSTTPRGLAYGYTF. Supplemented by reference TRBV19 and TRBJ1-2, the full variable domain reads DGGITQSPKYLFRKEGQNVTLSCEQNLNHDAMYWYRQDPGQGLRLIYYSQIVNDFQKGDIAEGYSVSREKKESFPLTVTSAQKNPTAFYLCASSTTPRGLAYGYTFGSGTRLTVV.

The chain combines TRBV6-5 with TRBJ2-6; D not resolved. This CDR3 has 15 residues. CDR1 is MNHEY, CDR2 SVGAGI, per germline. Trimming took off 6 bases at V and 1 base at J, with 10 bases between the two ends. CDR3 loop: CASRIKLSGANVLTF. CDR3 DNA sequence: TGTGCCAGCAGGATTAAACTGTCTGGGGCCAACGTCCTGACTTTC.

The DNA of the CDR3 is TGTGCCAGCCTGCCTGGGACTAGCGGGATCCGCGAGCAGTTCTTC. It specifies CASLPGTSGIREQFF. The V gene is TRBV27, the J gene TRBJ2-1, with 13 bases fitting TRBD2. The CDR3 is 15 residues long. The germline CDR1 and CDR2 sequences are MNHEY and SMNVEV (reference sequence). V dropped 8 bases and J dropped 10; count of bases not matched to a gene: 11.

This chain links TRBV7-6 with TRBJ2-7; D might be TRBD1 (6 bases). The V and J ends lost 5 bases and 3 bases respectively, with 11 bases between them. This CDR3 is built from 13 residues. Germline V CDR1 and CDR2: SGHVS, FNYEAQ. The CDR3 DNA reads as TGTGCCAGCAGCCCTGGACAGAACTACGAGCAGTACTTC. It encodes CASSPGQNYEQYF. The full variable domain, with the rest looked up from reference TRBV7-6 and TRBJ2-7, is GAGVSQSPRYKVTKRGQDVALRCDPISGHVSLYWYRQALGQGPEFLTYFNYEAQQDKSGLPNDRFSAERPEGSISTLTIQRTEQRDSAMYRCASSPGQNYEQYFGPGTRLTVT.

The genes are TRBV23-1 and TRBJ1-4; 7 bases match TRBD1. TRBV23-1 is placed among ORFs of uncertain function. V lost 0 bases and J lost 0; bases outside the gene matches: 13. The CDR3 covers 20 residues. Here the CDR3 reads CASSQSFRDSVHATNEKLFF. The CDR3 bases are TGCGCCAGCAGTCAATCGTTTAGGGACAGCGTACATGCAACTAATGAAAAACTGTTTTTT.

The chain carries TRBV2 and TRBJ2-1, with 9 bases matching TRBD1. This CDR3 is 15 amino acids long. V shed 8 bases and J 5 bases; nucleotides not matched to a gene: 10. The germline V gene has CDR1 SNHLY and CDR2 FYNNEI. The CDR3 coding sequence is TGTGCCAGCGGTTACAGGGGGCAGTGGGACAATGAGCAGTTCTTC. Its protein is CASGYRGQWDNEQFF. The full variable domain, with the rest looked up from reference TRBV2 and TRBJ2-1, is EPEVTQTPSHQVTQMGQEVILRCVPISNHLYFYWYRQILGQKVEFLVSFYNNEISEKSEIFDDQFSVERPDGSNFTLKIRSTKLEDSAMYFCASGYRGQWDNEQFFGPGTRLTVL.

The rearrangement uses TRBV29-1 and TRBJ2-1, with TRBD2 as a possible D gene (7 bases). Germline loops: CDR1 SQVTM, CDR2 ANQGSEA. The CDR3 is 12 residues long. Trimming removed 3 bases from V and 6 bases from J, with 9 bases in between. The CDR3: CSVERGRNEQFF. The CDR3 region has the DNA TGCAGCGTTGAGCGGGGGCGCAATGAGCAGTTCTTC.

V is TRBV19 and J is TRBJ2-7, with 9 bases identical to TRBD1. Trimming removed 1 base from V and 5 bases from J; junction bases left unmatched: 6. Germline V CDR1 and CDR2: LNHDA, SQIVND (reference sequence). This CDR3 contains 15 residues. The CDR3 sequence: CASSIAGQGFHEQYF. As DNA, the CDR3 is TGTGCCAGTAGTATAGCGGGACAGGGTTTCCACGAGCAGTACTTC.

This chain links TRBV6-6 with TRBJ2-3, with 9 bases aligning to TRBD2. CDR3 length: 15 amino acids. Germline loops: CDR1 MNHNY, CDR2 SVGAGI (reference sequence). Trimming cost V 7 bases and J 4 bases; bases outside gene matches: 9. CDR3 region: CASIGAGGPSDTQYF. The DNA for the CDR3 is TGTGCCAGCATCGGGGCGGGAGGGCCCTCAGATACGCAGTATTTT.

This clone appeared a few times. In nucleotides, the CDR3 is TGTGCCAGCAGCTTGGTGTCCCCCCGGGGTGAGCAGTTCTTC. Protein product: CASSLVSPRGEQFF. V gene TRBV5-4 combines with J gene TRBJ2-1; tentatively, D is TRBD2 (5 bases). The CDR3 is made up of 14 amino acids. The germline V gene encodes CDR1 SGHNT and CDR2 YYREEE (reference sequence). Trimming left V 0 bases short and J 9 bases short, with 13 bases between.